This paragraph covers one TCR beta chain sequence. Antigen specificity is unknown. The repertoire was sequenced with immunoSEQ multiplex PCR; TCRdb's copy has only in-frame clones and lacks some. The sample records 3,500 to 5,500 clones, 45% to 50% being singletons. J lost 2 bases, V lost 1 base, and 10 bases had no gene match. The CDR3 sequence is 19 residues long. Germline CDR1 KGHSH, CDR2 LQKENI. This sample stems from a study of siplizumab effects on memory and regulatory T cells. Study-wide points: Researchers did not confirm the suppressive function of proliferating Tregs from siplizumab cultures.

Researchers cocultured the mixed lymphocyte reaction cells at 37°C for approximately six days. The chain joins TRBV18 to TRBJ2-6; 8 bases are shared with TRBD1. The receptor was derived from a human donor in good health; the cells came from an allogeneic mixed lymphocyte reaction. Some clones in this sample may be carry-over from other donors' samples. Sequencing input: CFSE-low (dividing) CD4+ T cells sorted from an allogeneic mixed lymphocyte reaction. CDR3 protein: CASSPLYRTGLPGANVLTF. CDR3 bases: TGTGCCAGCTCACCACTCTATCGGACAGGGCTACCTGGGGCCAACGTCCTGACTTTC.